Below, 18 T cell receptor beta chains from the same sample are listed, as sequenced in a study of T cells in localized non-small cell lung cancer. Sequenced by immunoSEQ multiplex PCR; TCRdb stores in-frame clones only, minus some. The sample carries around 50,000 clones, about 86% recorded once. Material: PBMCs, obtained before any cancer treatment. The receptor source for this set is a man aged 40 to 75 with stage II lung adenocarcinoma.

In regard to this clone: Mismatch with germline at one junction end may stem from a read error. CDR3 region: CASSQEGNRPVDF. The CDR3 nucleotides read TGCGCCAGCAGCCAAGAAGGGAACAGGCCTGTGGATTTT. The chain uses TRBV4-1 and TRBJ1-3, with D possibly matching TRBD1 (5 bases). Per germline, CDR1 MGHRA and CDR2 YSYEKL. The CDR3 length is 13 residues.

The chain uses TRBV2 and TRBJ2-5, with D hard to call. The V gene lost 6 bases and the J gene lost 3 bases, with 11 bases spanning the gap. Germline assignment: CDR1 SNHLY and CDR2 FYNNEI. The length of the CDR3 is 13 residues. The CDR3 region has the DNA TGTGCCAGCAGCTCCGGACGGAAAGAGACCCAGTACTTC. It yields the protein CASSSGRKETQYF.

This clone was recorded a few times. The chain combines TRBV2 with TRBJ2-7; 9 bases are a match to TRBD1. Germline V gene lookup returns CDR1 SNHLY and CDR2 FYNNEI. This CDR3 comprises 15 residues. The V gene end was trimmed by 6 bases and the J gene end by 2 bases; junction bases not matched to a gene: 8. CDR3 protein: CASRYGQGPTYEQYF. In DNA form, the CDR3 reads TGTGCCAGCAGATACGGACAGGGGCCAACCTACGAGCAGTACTTC.

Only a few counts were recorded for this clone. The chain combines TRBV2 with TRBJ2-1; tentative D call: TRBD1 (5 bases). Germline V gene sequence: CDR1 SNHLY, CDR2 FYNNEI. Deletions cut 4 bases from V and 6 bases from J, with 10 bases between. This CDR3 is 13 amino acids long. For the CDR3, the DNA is TGTGCCAGCAGTGTAGGTGGGGCCAATGAGCAGTTCTTC. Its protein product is CASSVGGANEQFF.

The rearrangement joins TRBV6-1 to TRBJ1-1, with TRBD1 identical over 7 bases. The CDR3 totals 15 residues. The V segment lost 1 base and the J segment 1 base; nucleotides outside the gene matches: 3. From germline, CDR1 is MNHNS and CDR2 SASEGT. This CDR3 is CASSEETGENTEAFF. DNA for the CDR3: TGTGCCAGCAGTGAAGAAACAGGGGAGAACACTGAAGCTTTCTTT.

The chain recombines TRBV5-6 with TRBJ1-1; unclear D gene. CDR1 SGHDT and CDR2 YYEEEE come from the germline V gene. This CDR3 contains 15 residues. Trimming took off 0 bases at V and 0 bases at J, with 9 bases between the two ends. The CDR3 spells CASSLARGLNTEAFF. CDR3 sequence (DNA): TGTGCCAGCAGCTTGGCCCGCGGTTTGAACACTGAAGCTTTCTTT.

CDR3 amino acids: CASSVPRDRSNQPQHF. The CDR3 coding sequence is TGTGCCAGCAGTGTCCCCCGGGACAGGTCAAATCAGCCCCAGCATTTT. The V gene is TRBV6-1, the J gene TRBJ1-5; 8 bases fit TRBD1. This CDR3 is built from 16 residues. V lost 4 bases and J lost 4; bases outside the gene matches: 9. Looked up from germline, CDR1 is MNHNS and CDR2 is SASEGT.

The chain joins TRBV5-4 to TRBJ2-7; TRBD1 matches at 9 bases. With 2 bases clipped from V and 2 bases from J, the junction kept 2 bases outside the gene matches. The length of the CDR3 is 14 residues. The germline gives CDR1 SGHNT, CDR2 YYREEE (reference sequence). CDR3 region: CASSLGQGPYEQYF. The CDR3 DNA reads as TGTGCCAGCAGCTTAGGACAGGGGCCCTACGAGCAGTACTTC.

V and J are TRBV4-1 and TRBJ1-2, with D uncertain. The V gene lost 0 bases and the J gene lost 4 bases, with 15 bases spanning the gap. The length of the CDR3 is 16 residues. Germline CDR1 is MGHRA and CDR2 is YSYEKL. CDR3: CASSQEPPSLSYGYTF. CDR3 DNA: TGCGCCAGCAGCCAAGAACCACCGTCTCTGAGCTATGGCTACACCTTC.

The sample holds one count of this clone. The CDR3 DNA sequence: TGTGCCAGCAGCTTGGATGGGGCCGTTTTCAGGCAGTACGTC. Translation: CASSLDGAVFRQYV. The rearrangement links TRBV5-8 to TRBJ2-7; D might be TRBD1 (5 bases). The V gene lost 0 bases and the J gene lost 9 bases, with 16 bases spanning the gap. Looked up from germline, CDR1 is SGHTS and CDR2 is YDEGEE. CDR3 length: 14 amino acids.

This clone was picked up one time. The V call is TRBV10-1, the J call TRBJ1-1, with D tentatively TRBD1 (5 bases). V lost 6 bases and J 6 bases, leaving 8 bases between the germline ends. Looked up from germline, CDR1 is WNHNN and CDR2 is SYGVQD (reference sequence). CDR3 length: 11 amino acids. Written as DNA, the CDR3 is TGCGCCAGCAGAGGGACGGCTGAAGCTTTCTTT. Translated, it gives CASRGTAEAFF.

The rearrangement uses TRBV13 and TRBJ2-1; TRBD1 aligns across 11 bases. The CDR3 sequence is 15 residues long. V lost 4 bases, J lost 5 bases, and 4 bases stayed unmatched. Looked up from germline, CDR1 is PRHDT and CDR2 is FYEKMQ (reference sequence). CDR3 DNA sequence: TGTGCCAGCAGCTCTAGGGGACAGGGGGACAATGAGCAGTTCTTC. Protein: CASSSRGQGDNEQFF. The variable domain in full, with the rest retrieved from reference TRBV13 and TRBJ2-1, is AAGVIQSPRHLIKEKRETATLKCYPIPRHDTVYWYQQGPGQDPQFLISFYEKMQSDKGSIPDRFSAQQFSDYHSELNMSSLELGDSALYFCASSSRGQGDNEQFFGPGTRLTVL.

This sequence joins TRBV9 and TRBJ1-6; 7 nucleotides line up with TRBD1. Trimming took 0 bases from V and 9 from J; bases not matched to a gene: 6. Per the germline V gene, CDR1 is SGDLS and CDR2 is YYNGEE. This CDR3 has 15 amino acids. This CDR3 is CASSVDRGLSSPLHF. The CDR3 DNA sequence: TGTGCCAGCAGCGTAGACAGGGGTCTCTCTTCACCCCTCCACTTT.

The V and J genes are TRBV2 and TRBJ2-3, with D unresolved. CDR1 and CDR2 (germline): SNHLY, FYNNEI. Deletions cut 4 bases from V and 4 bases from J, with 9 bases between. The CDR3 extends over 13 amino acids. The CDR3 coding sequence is TGTGCCAGCAGTGTAGACTGGGCAGATACGCAGTATTTT. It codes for CASSVDWADTQYF.

The CDR3 here is CAISGTLSGTGAVGTNEKLFF. The CDR3, as DNA: TGTGCCATCAGTGGGACCTTATCCGGGACAGGGGCCGTGGGGACTAATGAAAAACTGTTTTTT. V gene TRBV10-3 combines with J gene TRBJ1-4, with 10 nucleotides matching TRBD1. Per the germline V gene, CDR1 is ENHRY and CDR2 is SYGVKD. V shed 4 bases, J shed 2 bases, and the junction held 19 bases outside the gene matches. CDR3 length: 21 residues.

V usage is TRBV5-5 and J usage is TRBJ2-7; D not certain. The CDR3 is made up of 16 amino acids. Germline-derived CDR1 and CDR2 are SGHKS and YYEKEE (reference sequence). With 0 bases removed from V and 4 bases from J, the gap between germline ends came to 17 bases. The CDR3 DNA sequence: TGTGCCAGCAGCTTGGGTCCAGACATCAGGAAATACGAGCAGTACTTC. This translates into CASSLGPDIRKYEQYF.

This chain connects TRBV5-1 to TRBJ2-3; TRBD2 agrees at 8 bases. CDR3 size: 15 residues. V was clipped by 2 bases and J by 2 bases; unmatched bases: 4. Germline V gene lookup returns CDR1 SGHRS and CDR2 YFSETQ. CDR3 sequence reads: CASSFGGANTDTQYF. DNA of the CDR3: TGCGCCAGCAGCTTCGGGGGGGCCAACACAGATACGCAGTATTTT.

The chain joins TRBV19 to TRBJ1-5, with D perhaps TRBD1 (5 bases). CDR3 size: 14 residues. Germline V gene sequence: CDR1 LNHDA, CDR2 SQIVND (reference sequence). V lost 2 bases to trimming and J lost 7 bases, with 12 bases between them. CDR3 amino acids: CASSIISGQQPQHF. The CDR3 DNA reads TGTGCCAGTAGTATAATTTCAGGGCAGCAGCCCCAGCATTTT. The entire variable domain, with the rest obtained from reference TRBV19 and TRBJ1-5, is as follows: DGGITQSPKYLFRKEGQNVTLSCEQNLNHDAMYWYRQDPGQGLRLIYYSQIVNDFQKGDIAEGYSVSREKKESFPLTVTSAQKNPTAFYLCASSIISGQQPQHFGDGTRLSIL.